The 14 T cell receptor beta chains given below trace back to one sample, sequenced in a study of tumor T cells in aggressive B-cell lymphoma (dated by TCRdb to about 2017). To prepare the library, the immunoSEQ multiplex PCR assay was applied. The table comes from immuneACCESS by way of TCRdb, which keeps in-frame sequences with V and J called. Part of the clones is missing from these tables; in studies checked, under half for an unresolved V gene and the rest for unknown reasons. The sample data list 10,000 or so clones, and 70% to 90% of these were observed just once. The ten largest clones capture 3% to 4% of the sample. The sample consisted of tumor tissue. Receptors were obtained from an adult with diffuse large B cell lymphoma.

J is TRBJ2-7 and V is TRBV6-1; tentative D call: TRBD1 (5 bases). The germline V and J ends were trimmed by 7 bases and 1 base, with 11 bases remaining between them. Germline CDR1 reads MNHNS; CDR2 reads SASEGT. This CDR3 is built from 13 residues. This CDR3 reads CASTWGPSYEQYF. In DNA, the CDR3 is TGTGCCAGCACCTGGGGCCCTTCCTACGAGCAGTACTTC.

The rearrangement uses TRBV6-6 and TRBJ2-5; TRBD1 agrees at 9 bases. The DNA end is more similar to TRBJ2-7, so the J call may be wrong. The CDR3 loop spans 13 amino acids. Per germline, CDR1 MNHNY and CDR2 SVGAGI (reference sequence). CDR3 nucleotide sequence: TGTGCCAGCAGTTACGACAGGGGGTACGAGCAGTACTTC. Translated, it gives CASSYDRGYEQYF.

The chain carries TRBV4-2 and TRBJ2-1; 9 positions agree with TRBD1. This CDR3 comprises 11 residues. V shed 3 bases, J shed 16 bases, and the junction held 4 bases outside the gene matches. Germline lookup yields CDR1 LGHNA and CDR2 YNFKEQ. This CDR3 is CASSQGQGLFF. The CDR3 nucleotides read TGTGCCAGCAGCCAGGGACAGGGTTTATTCTTC.

V is TRBV7-3 and J is TRBJ2-5, with a tentative D call TRBD1 (5 bases). Germline V gene data show CDR1 as SGHTA and CDR2 as FQGTGA. V lost 2 bases and J lost 5, with 9 bases in between. The CDR3 covers 13 residues. CDR3 protein: CASSLGARETQYF. The CDR3 coding sequence is TGTGCCAGCAGCTTAGGGGCGCGGGAGACCCAGTACTTC.

The chain recombines TRBV29-1 with TRBJ2-5; 7 bases align to TRBD1. The CDR3 runs to 14 residues. The germline V gene has CDR1 SQVTM and CDR2 ANQGSEA. The trim removed 4 bases at V and 3 bases at J, leaving 8 bases unmatched. The CDR3 DNA reads TGCAGCGTTGGTTGGGGGACAGCCGAAGAGACCCAGTACTTC. As protein: CSVGWGTAEETQYF.

Comments on this clone: A read error may produce the germline difference seen at one junction end. The genes are TRBV7-7 and TRBJ2-1; 12 bases are a match to TRBD2. Germline V lookup: CDR1 SSHAT, CDR2 FNYEAQ (reference sequence). The CDR3 extends over 15 amino acids. This CDR3 reads CASSPSSGGASEQFF. CDR3 DNA: TGTGCTAGCAGTCCATCTAGCGGGGGGGCCAGTGAGCAGTTCTTC.

The gene calls are TRBV6-5 and TRBJ2-7; the match to TRBD1 covers 8 bases. The J segment lost 1 base and the V segment lost 6 bases, leaving 8 bases of the junction unmatched. Looked up from germline, CDR1 is MNHEY and CDR2 is SVGAGI. The CDR3 loop spans 15 amino acids. The CDR3 nucleotides read TGTGCCAGCAGACTGACAGGGGACAAGTCCTACGAGCAGTACTTC. As protein: CASRLTGDKSYEQYF.

The chain uses TRBV4-3 and TRBJ1-4; the D is unclear. Trimming took off 1 base at V and 5 bases at J, with 11 bases between the two ends. Germline V gene sequence: CDR1 LGHNA, CDR2 YSLEER. This CDR3 region has 15 residues. The DNA of the CDR3 is TGCGCCAGCAGCCAAGCGGGGATCACGAATGAAAAACTGTTTTTT. Its translation is CASSQAGITNEKLFF.

The chain employs TRBV7-9 and TRBJ1-5; 7 nucleotides align to TRBD1. The CDR3 is made up of 15 amino acids. V was clipped by 4 bases and J by 3 bases; unmatched bases: 6. Germline CDR1 SEHNR, CDR2 FQNEAQ (reference sequence). The CDR3 loop is CASSSGQAFNQPQHF. The CDR3 bases are TGTGCCAGCAGCTCTGGACAGGCGTTCAATCAGCCCCAGCATTTT.

CDR3 DNA sequence: TGTGCCAGCAGCCTTACCTACGAGCAGTACTTC. Amino acid sequence: CASSLTYEQYF. The chain has TRBV28 and TRBJ2-7; no definite D call. V lost 6 bases to trimming and J lost 2 bases, with 5 bases between them. CDR1 is MDHEN and CDR2 is SYDVKM in the germline V gene. The length of the CDR3 is 11 residues.

The rearrangement uses TRBV6-6 and TRBJ1-1, with 9 bases that match TRBD1. There are 12 residues in the CDR3. After removal of 6 bases from V and 12 bases from J, the junction contained 8 bases not matched to a gene. Germline V gene lookup returns CDR1 MNHNY and CDR2 SVGAGI (reference sequence). The CDR3 here is CASSTPGQGSFF. CDR3 DNA sequence: TGTGCCAGCAGCACACCGGGACAGGGATCTTTCTTT.

The genes are TRBV4-1 and TRBJ2-3; the D gene is possibly TRBD2 (6 bases). Trimming pared 0 bases from V and 0 bases from J, leaving 13 bases between. The CDR3 spans 17 residues. Germline V gene lookup returns CDR1 MGHRA and CDR2 YSYEKL. CDR3 DNA: TGCGCCAGCAGCCAAGATCCGTCACGGGGGAGCACAGATACGCAGTATTTT. Its protein product is CASSQDPSRGSTDTQYF.

The J gene is TRBJ2-1, the V gene TRBV7-2; 12 nucleotides align to TRBD2. Trimming took 3 bases from V and 12 from J; bases not matched to a gene: 3. The CDR3 sequence is 13 residues long. Germline lookup yields CDR1 SGHTA and CDR2 FQGNSA. CDR3 nucleotide sequence: TGTGCCAGCAGCTTTCTAGCGGGGGGGGTGCAGTTCTTC. Amino acids: CASSFLAGGVQFF.

V and J are TRBV19 and TRBJ1-1; possibly TRBD1 for D (5 bases). The V gene's germline CDR1 is LNHDA and CDR2 SQIVND (reference sequence). The CDR3 has 14 residues. V lost 7 bases and J lost 1, with 13 bases in between. In DNA, the CDR3 is TGTGCCAGTATACGGGGGGATACGAACACTGAAGCTTTCTTT. Amino acid sequence: CASIRGDTNTEAFF.